This T cell receptor beta chain was sequenced during a study of OX40 agonist ivuxolimab in advanced cancers. The assay was immunoSEQ multiplex PCR, and TCRdb's table has in-frame clones only and misses some. The sample yields some 99,000 clones, roughly 83% seen once. This clone was picked up one time. V dropped 4 bases and J dropped 2 bases, with 16 bases sitting between them. The CDR3 length is 15 residues. Germline-derived CDR1 and CDR2 are SGHNT and YYREEE (reference sequence). This TCR derives from an adult with an advanced solid tumor such as melanoma, head and neck, liver or kidney cancer. The starting material was CD4+ or CD8+ T cells sorted from blood, obtained in a trial of the OX40 agonist ivuxolimab. This chain connects TRBV5-4 to TRBJ2-7; D possibly corresponds to TRBD1 (6 bases). CDR3 sequence: CASSPGTRGAYEQYF. The CDR3 DNA sequence: TGTGCCAGCAGCCCCGGGACAAGGGGCGCCTACGAGCAGTACTTC.